The present T cell receptor (beta chain) was sequenced within a study of cytomegalovirus exposure and HLA in healthy donors (dated by TCRdb to 2017 to 2019). About the study as a whole: An earlier analysis of approximately 640 of the donors reported roughly 300 Gb of sequence data and roughly 100 million unique TCR beta sequences from about 179 million T cells. Roughly 310 gigabases of sequencing data and 78 million or so unique TCR sequences were included in an early release covering several hundred HLA-typed donors. The genetic ancestry cluster associated with self-reported Caucasian donors included 80% to 90% of the roughly 380 genotyped donors. The study aimed to test whether cataloging public T cell receptors could reveal signatures of past pathogen exposure. The study profiled the T cell repertoires of under 700 subjects by immunosequencing and related them to cytomegalovirus serostatus. A separate validation cohort of 100 to 150 different subjects was used in addition to the roughly 720-subject first cohort. High-throughput TCR immunosequencing, statistical association of individual TCRs with disease status, and machine learning were combined to predict cytomegalovirus infection status. To study patterns of TCR occurrence, a later analysis re-analyzed previously published TCR beta repertoires from around 670 donors and added high-resolution HLA genotyping. Rather than using new phenotypic data, the later analysis identified candidate immune exposures from TCR beta sequences and from how often those sequences occurred across donors. An earlier analysis of approximately 640 of the donors applied high-throughput TCR beta sequencing to assess whether each TCR beta V gene segment acted as functional or pseudogenic. Donor age, sex, ethnicity and CMV serostatus were compiled alongside the repertoire data. A later genetic analysis used genome-wide SNP genotypes for about 65% of the roughly 670 donors, treating that subset as a discovery cohort. All discovery cohort repertoires had been generated on a single sequencing platform. HLA typing covered class I and class II loci at four-digit resolution. Typing coverage varied by locus: roughly 629-630 donors for A, B, C, DRB1 and DQB1; 522 for DQA1; around 570 for DPA1; roughly 450 for DPB1. Four to six DR-DQ haplotypes were handled as single units for association and clustering, since linkage in the cohort was strong. Among almost 400 genotyped donors of the cohort, an average of approximately 240,000 unique TCR beta nucleotide sequences were sequenced per donor, roughly a sixth of them non-productive.

From cysteine to phenylalanine, the CDR3 is 13 amino acids long. CDR3 DNA is the only sequence kept; it has 39 bases, read in frame from the first base. V is trimmed back by 5 bases and J by 7 bases, and the junction contains 1 base that no gene match accounts for. Per the germline V gene (reference sequence), LNHDA is the CDR1 and SQIVND is the CDR2. The library was produced with the immunoSEQ multiplex PCR assay. For the multiplex PCR, a mixture combining 60 forward primers for TCR Vbeta segments and 13 reverse primers for TCR Jbeta segments was used. Amplification of the CDR3 region of rearranged TCR beta genes was performed with a multiplex PCR assay on genomic DNA. The Illumina HiSeq System was used to sequence the amplified TCR beta libraries as 87-base-pair reads. As for how the authors treated the data: In a later analysis, 70 million to 95 million unique TCR beta chains were counted across the 650 to 750 repertoires, and roughly 11 million of these chains were shared by at least two donors. To remove PCR and sequencing errors, raw reads were error-corrected and collapsed into unique sequences using a nearest-neighbor algorithm that merged closely related sequences. To assign V, D and J gene segments, CDR3 sequences were aligned to IMGT reference sequences. For a sequence to be retained, a match of at least six nucleotides was required to both a V gene segment and a J gene segment. Rearrangements were called productive when the CDR3 lacked stop codons and stayed in frame with V and J; all others were non-productive. Following IMGT convention, CDR3 was defined as the stretch from the second conserved V-encoded cysteine to the conserved J-encoded phenylalanine. The earlier analysis of some 600 of the donors excluded sequences that lacked an unambiguous match to a single V gene segment. In an earlier analysis of several hundred of the donors, V segments were called functional above 56.7% productive rearrangements and were called segregating when the between-donor standard deviation exceeded 5%. A statistical classification framework was developed to diagnose cytomegalovirus status using the catalog of TCR beta chain sequences. In a later analysis, V and J genes were assigned by comparing TCR nucleotide sequences against IMGT/GENE-DB human TR gene sequences. The TCRdist pipeline was used in a later analysis to assign CDR3 sequences and most-parsimonious VDJ recombination scenarios. In a later analysis, each TCR beta chain was defined by its CDR3 amino acid sequence together with its V-gene family, and reads lacking a unique V-gene family were excluded. As a way to deal with suspected cross-contamination and a sequencing artifact, a later analysis dropped 450 to 600 nucleotide sequences that were highly shared and had low generation probability. For each public chain, a later analysis derived a clonal expansion index from normalized ranks of inferred template counts within each repertoire. In a later analysis, generation probabilities were computed with a VDJ recombination model fitted to out-of-frame rearrangements, and the resulting probabilities were checked against IGoR. In a later analysis, TCR-TCR, TCR-HLA and TCR-CMV co-occurrence was scored with hypergeometric tests, and a repertoire-size bias correction was applied to TCR pairs. A later analysis estimated false discovery rates by permuting HLA or CMV assignments 20 times. In a later analysis, co-occurring TCRs were grouped with DBSCAN, and TCRdist sequence similarity was added when clustering was performed within HLA-allele-positive subsets. Repertoires with fewer than 30,000 or more than 120,000 public chains were left out of co-occurrence clustering, as were about five repertoires with anomalous nucleotide sharing. Not all clones reach the TCRdb copy of this immuneACCESS table, which keeps in-frame sequences only. Checked studies attribute under half of the gap to unresolved V genes and leave the rest unexplained. The V and J calls and the clone size are those of that table, but D and trimming were determined from the DNA. The sample table lists over 150,000 clones, roughly 80% of them with a count of one. 8% to 10% of the sample rests with the top ten.

General study outcomes and caveats: In vitro tests confirmed that three of the cytomegalovirus-associated TCR beta chains recognize cytomegalovirus antigens. While some public TCRs were present in many individuals, most TCR sequences turned up only very rarely across donors. A group of highly shared sequence variants was considered likely to be a technical artifact of the sequencing pipeline. In a later analysis, the rate of TCR association differed among HLA loci, with DRB1 alleles having the most associated TCRs and HLA-C alleles having the fewest. The classifier was reported to diagnose cytomegalovirus status with high specificity and sensitivity in both the original and validation cohorts. In a later genetic analysis, a missense DCLRE1C variant was associated with V-gene and J-gene trimming of TCR beta chains, and the association was replicated in an independent cohort. Roughly uniform sequencing depth across donors was assumed in presence/absence analyses, although this assumption may not hold. Correlated functional status among segregating V segments might be attributable to linkage disequilibrium, but an unknown experimental factor could not be ruled out. A total of 150 to 200 TCR beta chains were listed by the study as associated with cytomegalovirus. Because counts were too low, roughly 16 rarely observed V segments, including chromosome 9 orphons, were left out of the earlier analysis of a few hundred of the donors. A further reported finding was that TCR beta sequences accurately predicted the HLA-A and HLA-B alleles for most subjects in the first cohort. Specific HLA alleles were associated with 15,000 to 20,000 TCR beta sequences at a false discovery rate of 0.05 in a later analysis. This cohort had only TCR beta chains sequenced, and the lack of alpha or paired-chain data limited which features could be detected. According to a later analysis, most CMV-associated TCR beta chains appeared to be HLA-restricted, and the HLA associations seemed to be driven largely by CMV exposure. Because the 87-base-pair reads could not distinguish some IMGT-functional V segments, including TRBV6-2 and TRBV6-3, those segments were excluded. The only immune exposure information available for the cohort was CMV serostatus. An earlier analysis of 587 of the donors showed that most TCR beta V segments appeared in productive rearrangements either about 90% or about 30% of the time, which broadly matched IMGT annotations. Because some donors lacked HLA typing at each locus, the association tests relied only on the typed subset. According to a later genetic analysis, donors in an Asian-associated ancestry cluster had fewer N-insertions in productive TCRs than the approximately 700-donor mean. The authors suggested that the approach could potentially be extended to other disease states and immunological phenotypes. Several of the top co-occurrence clusters appeared to be linked to parvovirus B19, influenza, CMV and Epstein-Barr virus, according to a later analysis. In a later analysis, HLA-associated TCR beta chains were found to be more clonally expanded and to have lower generation probabilities than equally common non-associated chains. Assigning TCR associations to individual alleles was difficult when HLA alleles, especially DR and DQ, strongly co-occurred.

In total, roughly 670 healthy bone marrow donors made up the cohort. At the time of sampling, every cohort member was nominally healthy, though immune exposures that went unrecorded were likely present. The donor was CMV seropositive and belonged to the group of a few hundred seropositive cohort members. Each donor provided a peripheral blood sample, and peripheral blood mononuclear cells were used for TCR beta sequencing. Genomic DNA was extracted from the blood cell samples with the Qiagen DNeasy Blood Extraction Kit. This clone was observed once. The specificity of this receptor is unknown. No much larger clone is present one base from it, and per-base qualities are unavailable.

The V and J genes are TRBV19 and TRBJ2-1; a stretch of 11 junction bases matches TRBD2. The source of this sequence is a male donor in good health and CMV-seropositive. Source material: PBMCs. The DNA reads as follows: TGTGCCAGTAGTGCTAGCGGGAGGAATGAGCAGTTCTTC. This sequence encodes CASSASGRNEQFF. The CDR3 plus the reference TRBV19 and TRBJ2-1 genes for the other parts give the full variable domain: DGGITQSPKYLFRKEGQNVTLSCEQNLNHDAMYWYRQDPGQGLRLIYYSQIVNDFQKGDIAEGYSVSREKKESFPLTVTSAQKNPTAFYLCASSASGRNEQFFGPGTRLTVL.